Described below is a single T cell receptor beta chain sequence and its context. Antigen specificity is unknown. One junction end does not reproduce the germline sequence, and a read error may be involved. Researchers ran the PCR with 60 Vbeta and 13 Jbeta primers. Sequenced by immunoSEQ multiplex PCR; TCRdb stores in-frame clones only, minus some. This sample yields 150,000 to 200,000 clones, of which roughly 73% are seen a single time; about 8% belongs to the top ten. All the people who gave samples were healthy bone marrow donors. The sample comes from a study of cytomegalovirus exposure and HLA in healthy donors. The study, taken as a whole, reports: Reportedly, TCR beta sequences accurately predicted HLA-A and HLA-B alleles in most subjects. A missense DCLRE1C variant was associated with V- and J-gene trimming of TCR beta chains in a later analysis, and an independent cohort replicated the association.

CDR1 is SSHAT and CDR2 is FNYEAQ in the germline V gene (reference sequence). CDR3 length: 16 residues. V gene TRBV7-7 combines with J gene TRBJ2-2, with D possibly TRBD1 on 5 matching bases. This sequence was found in a woman aged 40 to 50 in good health and CMV-seropositive. Sequencing was done on a sample of PBMCs. The CDR3 region is CASSTTRDANTGELFF. CDR3 sequence (DNA): TGTGCTAGCAGCACAACCAGGGATGCGAACACCGGGGAGCTGTTTTTT.